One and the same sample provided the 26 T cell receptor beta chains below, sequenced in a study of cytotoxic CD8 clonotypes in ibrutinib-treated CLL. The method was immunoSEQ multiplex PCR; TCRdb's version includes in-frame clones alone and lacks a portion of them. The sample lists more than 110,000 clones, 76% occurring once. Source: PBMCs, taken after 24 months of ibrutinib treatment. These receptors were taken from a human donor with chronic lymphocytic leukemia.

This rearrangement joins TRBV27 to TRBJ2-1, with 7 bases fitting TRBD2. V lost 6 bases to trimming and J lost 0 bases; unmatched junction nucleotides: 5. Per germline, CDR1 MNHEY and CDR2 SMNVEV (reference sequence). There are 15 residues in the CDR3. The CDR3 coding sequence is TGTGCCAGCAGCGTCCGGGGGGACTCCTACAATGAGCAGTTCTTC. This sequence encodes CASSVRGDSYNEQFF.

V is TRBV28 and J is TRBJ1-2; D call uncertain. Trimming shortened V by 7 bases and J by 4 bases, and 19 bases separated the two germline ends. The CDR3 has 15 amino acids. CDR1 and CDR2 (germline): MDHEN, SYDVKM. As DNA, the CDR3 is TGTGCCAGCACCCTGAGGGAGATCGCCCTCTATGGCTACACCTTC. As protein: CASTLREIALYGYTF.

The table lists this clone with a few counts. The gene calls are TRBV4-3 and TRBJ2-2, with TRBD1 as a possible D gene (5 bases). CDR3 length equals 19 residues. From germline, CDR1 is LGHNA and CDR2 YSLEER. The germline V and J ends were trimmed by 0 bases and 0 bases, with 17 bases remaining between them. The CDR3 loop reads CASSQEWGRVSANTGELFF. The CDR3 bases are TGCGCCAGCAGCCAAGAGTGGGGCAGGGTCTCTGCGAACACCGGGGAGCTGTTTTTT.

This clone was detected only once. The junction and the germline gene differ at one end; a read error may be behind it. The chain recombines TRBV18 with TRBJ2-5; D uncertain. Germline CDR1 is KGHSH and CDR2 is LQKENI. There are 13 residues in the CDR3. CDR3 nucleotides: TGTGCCAGCTCCCCACCCATCCAAGAGACCCAGTACTTC. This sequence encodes CASSPPIQETQYF.

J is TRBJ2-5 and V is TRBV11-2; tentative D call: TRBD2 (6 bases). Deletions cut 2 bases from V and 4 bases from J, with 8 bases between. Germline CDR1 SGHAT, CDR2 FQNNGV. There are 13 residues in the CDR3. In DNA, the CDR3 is TGTGCCAGCAGCTTAACAGCGGGAGAGACCCAGTACTTC. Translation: CASSLTAGETQYF.

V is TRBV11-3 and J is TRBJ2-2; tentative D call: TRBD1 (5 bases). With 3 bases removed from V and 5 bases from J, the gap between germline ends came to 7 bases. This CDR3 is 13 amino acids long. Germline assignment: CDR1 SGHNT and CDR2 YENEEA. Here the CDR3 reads CASSLGPTGELFF. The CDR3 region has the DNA TGTGCCAGCAGCTTGGGGCCGACCGGGGAGCTGTTTTTT.

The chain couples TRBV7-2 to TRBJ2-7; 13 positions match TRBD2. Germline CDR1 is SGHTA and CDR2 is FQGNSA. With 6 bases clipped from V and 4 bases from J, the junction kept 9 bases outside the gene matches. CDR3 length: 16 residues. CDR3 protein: CASRPPGLAGLYEQYF. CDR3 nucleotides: TGTGCCAGCAGGCCACCGGGACTAGCGGGGTTATACGAGCAGTACTTC.

CDR3 amino acids: CASSVSSSGVPETQYF. The CDR3 coding sequence is TGTGCCAGCAGCGTGTCGTCTAGCGGGGTCCCAGAGACCCAGTACTTC. V usage is TRBV9 and J usage is TRBJ2-5; 9 nucleotides agree with TRBD2. CDR3 size: 16 residues. With 2 bases clipped from V and 4 bases from J, the junction kept 9 bases outside the gene matches. CDR1 and CDR2 from the germline V gene are SGDLS and YYNGEE.

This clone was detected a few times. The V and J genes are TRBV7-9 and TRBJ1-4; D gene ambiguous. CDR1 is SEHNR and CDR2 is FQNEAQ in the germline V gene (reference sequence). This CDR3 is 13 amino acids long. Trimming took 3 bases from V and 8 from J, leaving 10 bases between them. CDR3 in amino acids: CASSLGASEKLFF. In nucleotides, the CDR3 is TGTGCCAGCAGCTTGGGTGCGAGCGAAAAACTGTTTTTT. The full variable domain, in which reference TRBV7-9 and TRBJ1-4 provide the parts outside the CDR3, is DTGVSQNPRHKITKRGQNVTFRCDPISEHNRLYWYRQTLGQGPEFLTYFQNEAQLEKSRLLSDRFSAERPKGSFSTLEIQRTEQGDSAMYLCASSLGASEKLFFGSGTQLSVL.

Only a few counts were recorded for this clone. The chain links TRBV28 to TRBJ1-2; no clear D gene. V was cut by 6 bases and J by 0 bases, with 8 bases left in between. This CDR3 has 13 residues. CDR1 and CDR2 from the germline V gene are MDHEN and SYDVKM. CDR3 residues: CASRTITNYGYTF. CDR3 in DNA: TGTGCCAGCAGGACGATAACTAACTATGGCTACACCTTC.

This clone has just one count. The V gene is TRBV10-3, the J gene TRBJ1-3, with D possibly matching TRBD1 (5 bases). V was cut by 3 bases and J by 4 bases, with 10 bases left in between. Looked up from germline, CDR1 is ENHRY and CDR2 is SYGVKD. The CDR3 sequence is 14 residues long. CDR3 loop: CAISDGGAGNTIYF. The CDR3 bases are TGTGCCATCAGTGATGGGGGAGCCGGAAACACCATATATTTT.

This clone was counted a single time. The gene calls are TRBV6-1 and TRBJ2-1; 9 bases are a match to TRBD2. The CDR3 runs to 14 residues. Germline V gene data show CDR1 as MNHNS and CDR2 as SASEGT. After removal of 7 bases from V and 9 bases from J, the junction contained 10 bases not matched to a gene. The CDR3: CASTTWRGGGEQFF. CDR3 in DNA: TGTGCCAGCACGACATGGCGGGGGGGAGGTGAGCAGTTCTTC.

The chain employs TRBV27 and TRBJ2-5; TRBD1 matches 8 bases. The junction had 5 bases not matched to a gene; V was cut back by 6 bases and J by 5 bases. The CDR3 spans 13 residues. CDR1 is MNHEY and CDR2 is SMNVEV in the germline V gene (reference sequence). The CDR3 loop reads CASRMTGAETQYF. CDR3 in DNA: TGTGCCAGCAGGATGACAGGGGCCGAGACCCAGTACTTC.

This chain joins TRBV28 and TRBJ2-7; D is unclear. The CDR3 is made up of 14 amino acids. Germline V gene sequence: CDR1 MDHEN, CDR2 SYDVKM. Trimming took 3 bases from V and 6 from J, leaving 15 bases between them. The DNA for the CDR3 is TGTGCCAGCAGTTTTCGTCCCGGAGTAGGCGAGCAGTACTTC. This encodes CASSFRPGVGEQYF. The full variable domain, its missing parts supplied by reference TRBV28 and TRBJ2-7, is DVKVTQSSRYLVKRTGEKVFLECVQDMDHENMFWYRQDPGLGLRLIYFSYDVKMKEKGDIPEGYSVSREKKERFSLILESASTNQTSMYLCASSFRPGVGEQYFGPGTRLTVT.

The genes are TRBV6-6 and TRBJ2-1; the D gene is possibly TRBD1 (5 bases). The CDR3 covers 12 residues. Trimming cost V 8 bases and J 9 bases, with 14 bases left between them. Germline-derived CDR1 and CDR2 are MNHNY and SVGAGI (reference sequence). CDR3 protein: CASHTPRGEQFF. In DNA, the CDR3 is TGTGCCAGCCATACACCTAGGGGTGAGCAGTTCTTC.

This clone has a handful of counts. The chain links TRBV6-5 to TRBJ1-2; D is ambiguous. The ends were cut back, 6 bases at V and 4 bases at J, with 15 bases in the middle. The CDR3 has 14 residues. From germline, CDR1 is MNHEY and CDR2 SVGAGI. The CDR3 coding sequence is TGTGCCAGCAGCCCCCCGACGATCGTCTATGGCTACACCTTC. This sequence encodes CASSPPTIVYGYTF.

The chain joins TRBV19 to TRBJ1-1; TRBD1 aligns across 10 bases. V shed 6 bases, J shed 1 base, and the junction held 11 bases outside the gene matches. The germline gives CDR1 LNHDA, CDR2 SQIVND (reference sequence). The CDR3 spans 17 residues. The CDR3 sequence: CASRGLGQGRSNTEAFF. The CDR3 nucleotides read TGTGCCAGTAGGGGGCTGGGACAGGGGCGATCGAACACTGAAGCTTTCTTT.

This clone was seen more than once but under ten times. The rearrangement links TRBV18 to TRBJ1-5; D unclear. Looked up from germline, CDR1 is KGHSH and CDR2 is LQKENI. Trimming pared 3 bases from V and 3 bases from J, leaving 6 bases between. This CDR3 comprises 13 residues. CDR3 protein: CASSPKPNQPQHF. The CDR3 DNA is TGTGCCAGCTCACCCAAACCCAATCAGCCCCAGCATTTT. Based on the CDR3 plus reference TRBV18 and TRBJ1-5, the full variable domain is NAGVMQNPRHLVRRRGQEARLRCSPMKGHSHVYWYRQLPEEGLKFMVYLQKENIIDESGMPKERFSAEFPKEGPSILRIQQVVRGDSAAYFCASSPKPNQPQHFGDGTRLSIL.

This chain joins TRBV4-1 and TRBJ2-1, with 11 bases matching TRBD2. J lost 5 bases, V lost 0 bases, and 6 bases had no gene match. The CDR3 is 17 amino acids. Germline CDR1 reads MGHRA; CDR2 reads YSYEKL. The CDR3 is CASSQDRGLAVHNEQFF. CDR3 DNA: TGCGCCAGCAGCCAAGATAGGGGACTAGCGGTACACAATGAGCAGTTCTTC.

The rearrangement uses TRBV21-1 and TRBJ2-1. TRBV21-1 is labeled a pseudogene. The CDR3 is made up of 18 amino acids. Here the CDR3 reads CASSKGMAVHSSYNEQFF. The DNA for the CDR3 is TGTGCCAGCAGCAAAGGAATGGCAGTCCATAGCTCCTACAATGAGCAGTTCTTC.

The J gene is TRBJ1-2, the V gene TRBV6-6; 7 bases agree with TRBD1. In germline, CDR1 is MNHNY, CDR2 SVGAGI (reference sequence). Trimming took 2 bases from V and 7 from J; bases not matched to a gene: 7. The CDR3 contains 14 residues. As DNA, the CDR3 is TGTGCCAGCAGTTACCCAGAGGGGGCCGGTGGCTACACCTTC. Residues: CASSYPEGAGGYTF.

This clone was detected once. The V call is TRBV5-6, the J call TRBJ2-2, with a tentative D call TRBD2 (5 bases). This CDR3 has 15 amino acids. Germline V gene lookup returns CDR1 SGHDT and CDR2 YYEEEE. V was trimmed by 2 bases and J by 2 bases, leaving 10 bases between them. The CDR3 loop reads CASSFGAANTGELFF. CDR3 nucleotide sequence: TGTGCCAGCAGCTTCGGAGCGGCCAACACCGGGGAGCTGTTTTTT. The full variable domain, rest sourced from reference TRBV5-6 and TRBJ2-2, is DAGVTQSPTHLIKTRGQQVTLRCSPKSGHDTVSWYQQALGQGPQFIFQYYEEEERQRGNFPDRFSGHQFPNYSSELNVNALLLGDSALYLCASSFGAANTGELFFGEGSRLTVL.

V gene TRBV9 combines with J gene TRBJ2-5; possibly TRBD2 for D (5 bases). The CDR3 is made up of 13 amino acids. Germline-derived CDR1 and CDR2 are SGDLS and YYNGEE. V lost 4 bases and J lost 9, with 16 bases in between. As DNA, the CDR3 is TGTGCCAGCAGCCCGGGGAGTCCGTTGGCCCAGTACTTC. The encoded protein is CASSPGSPLAQYF.

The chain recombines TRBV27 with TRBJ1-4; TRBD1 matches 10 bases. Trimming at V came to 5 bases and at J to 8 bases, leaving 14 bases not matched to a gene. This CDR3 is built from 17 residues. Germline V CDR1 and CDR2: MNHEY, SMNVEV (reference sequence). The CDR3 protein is CASSPRSFGTGVEKLFF. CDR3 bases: TGTGCCAGCAGTCCCCGCTCCTTCGGGACAGGGGTGGAAAAACTGTTTTTT.

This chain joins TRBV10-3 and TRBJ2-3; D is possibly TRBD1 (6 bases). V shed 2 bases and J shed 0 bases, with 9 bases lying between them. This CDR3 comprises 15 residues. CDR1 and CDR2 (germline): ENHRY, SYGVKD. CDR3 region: CAISETGTSTDTQYF. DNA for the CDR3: TGTGCCATCAGTGAGACAGGGACCAGCACAGATACGCAGTATTTT.

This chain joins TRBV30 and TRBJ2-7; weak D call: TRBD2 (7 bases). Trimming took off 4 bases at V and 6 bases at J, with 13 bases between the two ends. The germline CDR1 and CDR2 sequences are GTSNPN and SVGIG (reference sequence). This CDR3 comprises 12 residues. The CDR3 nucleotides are TGTGCCTGGACCCACGGGGGGCTCGAGCAGTACTTC. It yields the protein CAWTHGGLEQYF.